This entry lists 31 T cell receptor beta chains sequenced from one sample in a study of cytomegalovirus exposure and HLA in healthy donors. Use of 60 Vbeta and 13 Jbeta primers characterized the PCR. The assay was immunoSEQ multiplex PCR, and TCRdb's table has in-frame clones only and misses some. Among 150,000 to 200,000 clones listed, more than 70% were seen once. Specimen: PBMCs. These TCRs come from a man aged 60-69 years in good health and CMV-seronegative.

The chain recombines TRBV4-3 with TRBJ2-5, with a tentative D call TRBD1 (6 bases). Trimming removed 0 bases at V and 2 bases at J, with 13 bases between. Germline CDR1 reads LGHNA; CDR2 reads YSLEER. The CDR3 covers 16 residues. The CDR3: CASSQDWSRGQETQYF. CDR3 bases: TGCGCCAGCAGCCAAGATTGGTCGAGGGGGCAAGAGACCCAGTACTTC.

The chain combines TRBV27 with TRBJ2-3, with a possible D match to TRBD1 (5 bases). Per the germline V gene, CDR1 is MNHEY and CDR2 is SMNVEV (reference sequence). V was trimmed by 4 bases and J by 1 base, leaving 12 bases between them. The CDR3 covers 15 residues. The DNA for the CDR3 is TGTGCCAGCAGTTCAGGGTGGCGTGGCACAGATACGCAGTATTTT. Its translation: CASSSGWRGTDTQYF.

The V call is TRBV28, the J call TRBJ2-1; 9 nucleotides agree with TRBD2. This CDR3 comprises 15 residues. Germline V gives CDR1 MDHEN, CDR2 SYDVKM. V lost 7 bases and J lost 5; bases outside the gene matches: 9. The CDR3: CASKRRTSANNEQFF. The CDR3 nucleotides read TGTGCCAGCAAAAGGAGGACTAGCGCTAACAATGAGCAGTTCTTC.

The chain links TRBV21-1 to TRBJ1-2; TRBD1, as called in the table, went unchecked against the DNA. TRBV21-1 is noted as a pseudogene. There are 16 residues in the CDR3. As DNA, the CDR3 is TGTGCCAGCAGCAAAGCACAGGGCGGAGGAAACTATGGCTACACCTTC. Residues: CASSKAQGGGNYGYTF.

The V gene is TRBV19, the J gene TRBJ1-1; D remains unclear. Trimming removed 4 bases from V and 1 base from J, with 10 bases in between. Germline CDR1 and CDR2: LNHDA and SQIVND (reference sequence). This CDR3 has 14 amino acids. This chain's CDR3 is CASSTNPGNTEAFF. Written as DNA, the CDR3 is TGTGCCAGTAGTACCAACCCCGGGAACACTGAAGCTTTCTTT. Complete variable domain (other parts from reference TRBV19 and TRBJ1-1): DGGITQSPKYLFRKEGQNVTLSCEQNLNHDAMYWYRQDPGQGLRLIYYSQIVNDFQKGDIAEGYSVSREKKESFPLTVTSAQKNPTAFYLCASSTNPGNTEAFFGQGTRLTVV.

The rearrangement joins TRBV5-4 to TRBJ2-5; TRBD2 matches at 7 bases. Germline V lookup: CDR1 SGHNT, CDR2 YYREEE (reference sequence). This CDR3 comprises 15 residues. V trimming: 1 base; J trimming: 3 bases; junction bases outside the gene matches: 6. Here the CDR3 DNA reads TGTGCCAGCAGCTTGAAACTGAGCGGGGAAGAGACCCAGTACTTC. It encodes CASSLKLSGEETQYF.

The gene calls are TRBV7-6 and TRBJ2-2, with D tentatively TRBD1 (5 bases). Germline CDR1 and CDR2: SGHVS and FNYEAQ. The CDR3 length is 16 residues. Trimming took 2 bases from V and 0 from J, leaving 10 bases between them. The CDR3 DNA reads as TGTGCCAGCAGCTTAAGCAGGGTCACGAACACCGGGGAGCTGTTTTTT. This translates into CASSLSRVTNTGELFF.

The chain links TRBV19 to TRBJ2-7, with D perhaps TRBD2 (5 bases). Trimming removed 2 bases at V and 2 bases at J, with 10 bases between. CDR1 and CDR2 from the germline V gene are LNHDA and SQIVND (reference sequence). The CDR3 has 14 residues. CDR3 residues: CASSITREPYEQYF. The DNA for the CDR3 is TGTGCCAGTAGTATAACTAGGGAGCCCTACGAGCAGTACTTC.

The rearrangement uses TRBV6-6 and TRBJ2-7, with unresolved D. V gave up 8 bases and J gave up 0 bases, with 14 bases separating them. This CDR3 spans 14 amino acids. Germline assignment: CDR1 MNHNY and CDR2 SVGAGI (reference sequence). In DNA, the CDR3 is TGTGCCAGCTCGCCCGTGATGGCCTCCTACGAGCAGTACTTC. Its protein product is CASSPVMASYEQYF.

With regard to this clone: The CDR3 does not close with the conserved phenylalanine or tryptophan, likely indicating a read error. This chain uses TRBV7-2 with TRBJ1-1; tentatively, D is TRBD1 (5 bases). The CDR3 contains 15 residues. Germline-derived CDR1 and CDR2 are SGHTA and FQGNSA. The ends were cut back, 5 bases at V and 1 base at J, with 14 bases in the middle. The CDR3 loop reads CASSLAGGGNTEAFS. DNA for the CDR3: TGTGCCAGCAGCCTGGCTGGGGGGGGGAACACTGAAGCTTTCTCT.

This rearrangement joins TRBV7-8 to TRBJ2-5; 7 bases align to TRBD1. The junction had 6 bases not matched to a gene; V was cut back by 5 bases and J by 3 bases. Germline V gene data show CDR1 as SGHVS and CDR2 as FQNEAQ. The CDR3 totals 14 residues. For the CDR3, the DNA is TGTGCCAGCAGCCACGGACAGGCGGAAGAGACCCAGTACTTC. Its protein product is CASSHGQAEETQYF.

V gene TRBV5-4 combines with J gene TRBJ2-3; 10 positions match TRBD2. After removal of 4 bases from V and 4 bases from J, the junction contained 9 bases not matched to a gene. The CDR3 extends over 16 amino acids. The germline V gene has CDR1 SGHNT and CDR2 YYREEE (reference sequence). The CDR3 sequence is CASSQRTSGGADTQYF. DNA for the CDR3: TGTGCCAGCAGCCAAAGGACTAGCGGAGGCGCAGATACGCAGTATTTT. The variable domain in full, completed from reference TRBV5-4 and TRBJ2-3, reads ETGVTQSPTHLIKTRGQQVTLRCSSQSGHNTVSWYQQALGQGPQFIFQYYREEENGRGNFPPRFSGLQFPNYSSELNVNALELDDSALYLCASSQRTSGGADTQYFGPGTRLTVL.

This chain links TRBV7-2 with TRBJ1-2, with 7 bases that match TRBD1. The CDR3 length is 16 residues. CDR1 and CDR2 from the germline V gene are SGHTA and FQGNSA. Trimming at V came to 5 bases and at J to 4 bases, leaving 13 bases not matched to a gene. The CDR3, as DNA: TGTGCCAGCAGCCCCTCCCGACAGGGTTGGATCTATGGCTACACCTTC. Encoded protein: CASSPSRQGWIYGYTF.

The genes are TRBV28 and TRBJ2-2; 7 bases fit TRBD2. The CDR3 extends over 15 amino acids. The V segment lost 6 bases and the J segment 6 bases; nucleotides outside the gene matches: 10. Per the germline V gene, CDR1 is MDHEN and CDR2 is SYDVKM. CDR3 bases: TGTGCCAGCAGGGCCGCGGGAGTCGAGGCCGGGGAGCTGTTTTTT. Residues: CASRAAGVEAGELFF.

About this clone: The junction departs from the called germline gene at one end, perhaps through a read error. J is TRBJ2-5 and V is TRBV6-5; D not certain. The CDR3 has 9 residues. Germline V gene sequence: CDR1 MNHEY, CDR2 SVGAGI. CDR3 coding DNA: TGTGCCAGCAGTTACTCGGGCAACTTC. The encoded protein is CASSYSGNF.

The rearrangement joins TRBV30 to TRBJ1-6, with unresolved D. Germline V gene data show CDR1 as GTSNPN and CDR2 as SVGIG (reference sequence). Trimming removed 2 bases from V and 14 bases from J, with 13 bases in between. The CDR3 consists of 12 residues. The CDR3 bases are TGTGCCTGGAGTCCCCAGAGTAGCGCCCTCCACTTT. This sequence encodes CAWSPQSSALHF.

This clone was seen a handful of times. The V and J genes are TRBV4-3 and TRBJ1-5, with TRBD1 matching 8 bases. Germline CDR1 is LGHNA and CDR2 is YSLEER. Germline trimming cut 4 bases from V and 6 bases from J; bases unmatched to any gene: 11. The CDR3 loop spans 16 amino acids. CDR3 sequence: CASSPEMDRESQPQHF. CDR3 DNA sequence: TGCGCCAGCAGCCCAGAGATGGACAGGGAAAGTCAGCCCCAGCATTTT.

The chain employs TRBV4-3 and TRBJ2-5; no reliable D call. Trimming stripped 0 bases from V and 4 bases from J, with 15 bases between. Germline V CDR1 and CDR2: LGHNA, YSLEER. This CDR3 is 16 amino acids long. CDR3 nucleotides: TGCGCCAGCAGCCAAGATCAAAGTCGGAGAGGAGAGACCCAGTACTTC. Residues: CASSQDQSRRGETQYF.

This chain connects TRBV7-8 to TRBJ2-7, with D maybe TRBD2 (5 bases). The germline V gene encodes CDR1 SGHVS and CDR2 FQNEAQ. Trimming pared 5 bases from V and 4 bases from J, leaving 9 bases between. The CDR3 contains 12 residues. CDR3: CASSGRGYEQYF. As DNA, the CDR3 is TGTGCCAGCAGCGGGAGAGGTTACGAGCAGTACTTC.

Notes on this clone: Compared with germline, one end of the junction differs, possibly owing to a read error. V usage is TRBV27 and J usage is TRBJ2-6; 8 bases fit TRBD2. This CDR3 region has 17 residues. From germline, CDR1 is MNHEY and CDR2 SMNVEV (reference sequence). The CDR3 spells CASSSIAGLLGADVLTF. The CDR3 nucleotides are TGTGCCAGCAGTTCGATAGCGGGATTGCTTGGGGCCGACGTCCTGACTTTC.

V and J are TRBV2 and TRBJ2-2; 8 bases line up with TRBD2. Germline V gene sequence: CDR1 SNHLY, CDR2 FYNNEI. Unmatched junction bases numbered 6, after V lost 5 bases and J lost 4 bases. CDR3 length: 15 residues. The CDR3 nucleotides read TGTGCCAGCAGTAGTCGGGGGGGCCGCACCGGGGAGCTGTTTTTT. The encoded protein is CASSSRGGRTGELFF.

This sequence joins TRBV29-1 and TRBJ1-2; no clear D gene. The CDR3 covers 11 residues. CDR1 SQVTM and CDR2 ANQGSEA come from the germline V gene. Trimming cost V 5 bases and J 2 bases, with 6 bases left between them. CDR3 nucleotides: TGCAGCGTTTTGGAGAACTATGGCTACACCTTC. Protein product: CSVLENYGYTF.

This chain uses TRBV4-2 with TRBJ1-5, with TRBD1 matching over 9 bases. Germline lookup yields CDR1 LGHNA and CDR2 YNFKEQ. With 3 bases clipped from V and 6 bases from J, the junction kept 3 bases outside the gene matches. The CDR3 is 14 amino acids. CDR3 sequence reads: CASSQGQGFQPQHF. The CDR3 bases are TGTGCCAGCAGCCAGGGACAGGGTTTTCAGCCCCAGCATTTT.

The rearrangement links TRBV19 to TRBJ2-1; 12 bases map to TRBD2. The V segment lost 5 bases and the J segment 1 base; nucleotides outside the gene matches: 3. Germline loops: CDR1 LNHDA, CDR2 SQIVND (reference sequence). The CDR3 has 16 amino acids. This CDR3 is CASSVTSGGSYNEQFF. CDR3 in DNA: TGTGCCAGTAGTGTGACTAGCGGGGGATCCTACAATGAGCAGTTCTTC.

The genes are TRBV7-9 and TRBJ2-1; tentatively, D is TRBD1 (5 bases). The CDR3 contains 12 residues. Germline V gives CDR1 SEHNR, CDR2 FQNEAQ (reference sequence). Deletions cut 10 bases from V and 5 bases from J, with 12 bases between. The chain's CDR3 is CATNGHHNEQFF. The CDR3 DNA is TGTGCCACCAATGGACACCACAATGAGCAGTTCTTC.

The chain is built from TRBV10-1 and TRBJ2-2; a possible D gene is TRBD2 (5 bases). There are 17 residues in the CDR3. Trimming removed 6 bases at V and 0 bases at J, with 17 bases between. CDR1 WNHNN and CDR2 SYGVQD come from the germline V gene (reference sequence). The CDR3 nucleotides read TGCGCCAGCAGCGCGCTGGCCAGCGGAACGAACACCGGGGAGCTGTTTTTT. This gives the protein CASSALASGTNTGELFF.

This clone appeared a single time. This chain uses TRBV19 with TRBJ2-3; TRBD1 matches 9 bases. Germline V CDR1 and CDR2: LNHDA, SQIVND (reference sequence). The length of the CDR3 is 18 residues. The ends lost 2 bases at V and 1 base at J; junction bases unmatched: 10. Here the CDR3 DNA reads TGTGCCAGTAGTATATCCGCCCCGGGACAGGGTGGCACAGATACGCAGTATTTT. This translates into CASSISAPGQGGTDTQYF. Full variable domain (outside the CDR3, taken from reference TRBV19 and TRBJ2-3): DGGITQSPKYLFRKEGQNVTLSCEQNLNHDAMYWYRQDPGQGLRLIYYSQIVNDFQKGDIAEGYSVSREKKESFPLTVTSAQKNPTAFYLCASSISAPGQGGTDTQYFGPGTRLTVL.

This chain uses TRBV21-1 with TRBJ2-7; the D call of TRBD1 is as the table states it, not checked on the DNA. TRBV21-1 is annotated as a pseudogene. The CDR3 contains 16 residues. The CDR3 protein is CASSKFAGASSYEQYF. The CDR3 coding sequence is TGTGCCAGCAGCAAATTCGCAGGGGCTTCCTCCTACGAGCAGTACTTC.

This clone was seen only a few times. The CDR3 bases are TGTGCCAGCAGTTACCAGGAACACTACGAGCAGTACTTC. This codes for CASSYQEHYEQYF. The J gene is TRBJ2-7, the V gene TRBV6-5; D gene uncertain. This CDR3 is 13 amino acids long. Germline lookup yields CDR1 MNHEY and CDR2 SVGAGI. The V and J ends lost 2 bases and 3 bases respectively, with 8 bases between them.

The chain is built from TRBV28 and TRBJ2-1; TRBD1 matches 7 bases. J lost 5 bases, V lost 5 bases, and 6 bases had no gene match. CDR1 and CDR2 from the germline V gene are MDHEN and SYDVKM. CDR3 size: 14 residues. CDR3 nucleotides: TGTGCCAGCAGTCGGCCGCAGGGGGACAATGAGCAGTTCTTC. Protein: CASSRPQGDNEQFF. Using reference TRBV28 and TRBJ2-1 for the parts outside the CDR3, the full variable domain is DVKVTQSSRYLVKRTGEKVFLECVQDMDHENMFWYRQDPGLGLRLIYFSYDVKMKEKGDIPEGYSVSREKKERFSLILESASTNQTSMYLCASSRPQGDNEQFFGPGTRLTVL.

This clone was seen a handful of times. This chain connects TRBV7-2 to TRBJ2-5, with TRBD2 matching over 10 bases. The ends lost 1 base at V and 4 bases at J; junction bases unmatched: 0. Germline CDR1 SGHTA, CDR2 FQGNSA. The CDR3 consists of 14 residues. CDR3 in amino acids: CASSLGLAGETQYF. For the CDR3, the DNA is TGTGCCAGCAGCTTAGGACTAGCGGGAGAGACCCAGTACTTC.